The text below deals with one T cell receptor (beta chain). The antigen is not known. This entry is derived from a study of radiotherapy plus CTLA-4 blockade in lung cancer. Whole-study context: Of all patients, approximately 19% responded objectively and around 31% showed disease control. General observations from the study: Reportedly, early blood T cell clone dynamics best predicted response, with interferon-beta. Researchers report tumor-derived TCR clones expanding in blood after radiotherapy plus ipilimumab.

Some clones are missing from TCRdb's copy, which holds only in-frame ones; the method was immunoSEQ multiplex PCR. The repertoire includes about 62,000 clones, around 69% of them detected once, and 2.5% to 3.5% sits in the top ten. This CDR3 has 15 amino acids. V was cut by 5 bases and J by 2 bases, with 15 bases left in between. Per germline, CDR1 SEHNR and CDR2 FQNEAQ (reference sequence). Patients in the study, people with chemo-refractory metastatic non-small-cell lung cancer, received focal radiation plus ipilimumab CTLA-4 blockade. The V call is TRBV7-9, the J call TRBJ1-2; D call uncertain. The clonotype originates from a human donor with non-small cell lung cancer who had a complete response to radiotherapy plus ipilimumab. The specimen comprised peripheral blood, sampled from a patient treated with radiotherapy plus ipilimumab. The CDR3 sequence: CASSPPGIQNYGYTF. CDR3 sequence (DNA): TGTGCCAGCAGCCCCCCGGGAATCCAAAACTATGGCTACACCTTC.